These 23 T cell receptor beta chains share one sample of origin, sequenced in a study of T cells in Graves' hyperthyroidism and ophthalmopathy. TCR beta CDR3 regions were amplified from RNA transcripts. Researchers ran a first-round RT-PCR on the TCR CDR3 using the HTBI primer set. TCRdb reprocessed the multiplex PCR reads via MiXCR and lists one record per CDR3 protein. The sample contains about 210,000 distinct CDR3 sequences, roughly 18% of which appear only once. Sequences were obtained from blood. These TCRs come from a man aged 50-59 years with Graves' hyperthyroidism.

This clonotype was observed a few times. The CDR3 nucleotides read TGCGCCAGCAGGTTTACGGCGAACACCGGGGAGCTGTTTTTT. Its translation is CASRFTANTGELFF. The J gene is TRBJ2-2, the V gene TRBV5-1; D remains unclear. V was cut by 5 bases and J by 0 bases, with 8 bases left in between. Germline V CDR1 and CDR2: SGHRS, YFSETQ. The length of the CDR3 is 14 residues.

This clonotype came up once. This chain uses TRBV15 with TRBJ1-5; D gene ambiguous. The ends were cut back, 5 bases at V and 4 bases at J, with 12 bases in the middle. The CDR3 extends over 14 amino acids. The germline gives CDR1 LNHNV, CDR2 YYDKDF (reference sequence). Written as DNA, the CDR3 is TGTGCCACCAGCCGTCCGGGGAGGAATCAGCCCCAGCATTTT. This translates into CATSRPGRNQPQHF.

Details on this clonotype: A much more abundant neighbour one base away suggests this may be a read error. The CDR3 DNA reads as TGTGCCAGCAGCGAGGACAGGTTTAGCACCGGGGAGCTGTTTTTT. It encodes CASSEDRFSTGELFF. The J gene is TRBJ2-2, the V gene TRBV2, with 7 positions matching TRBD1. Germline CDR1 SNHLY, CDR2 FYNNEI. V trimming: 6 bases; J trimming: 4 bases; junction bases outside the gene matches: 8. The CDR3 consists of 15 residues.

In its sample, this clonotype was seen many times. V is TRBV12-3 or TRBV12-4 and J is TRBJ1-1; D call uncertain. CDR3 size: 14 residues. V was trimmed by 3 bases and J by 2 bases, leaving 10 bases between them. For the CDR3, the DNA is TGTGCCAGCAGTTTTGGGAGAAAAAACACTGAAGCTTTCTTT. Its translation: CASSFGRKNTEAFF.

This clonotype was detected many times. The genes are TRBV28 and TRBJ2-3; a weak D match, TRBD1 (6 bases). The ends were cut back, 7 bases at V and 4 bases at J, with 12 bases in the middle. This CDR3 is 13 amino acids long. CDR1 and CDR2 from the germline V gene are MDHEN and SYDVKM. This chain's CDR3 is CASTPGVPDTQYF. CDR3 in DNA: TGTGCCAGCACCCCAGGGGTGCCAGATACGCAGTATTTT.

This clonotype was seen more than once but under ten times. The chain recombines TRBV7-9 with TRBJ1-5; maybe TRBD1 (5 bases). This CDR3 contains 19 residues. Germline V gene data show CDR1 as SEHNR and CDR2 as FQNEAQ (reference sequence). Trimming took off 6 bases at V and 1 base at J, with 25 bases between the two ends. As DNA, the CDR3 is TGTGCCAGCAGTAGCCAACTCGGGGCAGACTCTACGAGCAATCAGCCCCAGCATTTT. Its translation: CASSSQLGADSTSNQPQHF.

This clonotype has ten or more counts. The rearrangement uses TRBV7-9 and TRBJ2-3; possibly TRBD2 for D (6 bases). The germline V and J ends were trimmed by 0 bases and 1 base, with 14 bases remaining between them. From germline, CDR1 is SEHNR and CDR2 FQNEAQ (reference sequence). The CDR3 length is 17 residues. This CDR3 is CASSLAPIGRGTDTQYF. CDR3 nucleotide sequence: TGTGCCAGCAGCTTAGCGCCGATCGGGAGAGGCACAGATACGCAGTATTTT.

The chain has TRBV4-1 and TRBJ1-1; D is unclear. Germline V gene lookup returns CDR1 MGHRA and CDR2 YSYEKL. The CDR3 has 14 amino acids. Trimming shortened V by 0 bases and J by 6 bases, and 11 bases separated the two germline ends. The CDR3 loop reads CASSQDGRGPEAFF. The CDR3 DNA reads TGCGCCAGCAGCCAAGATGGACGAGGGCCTGAAGCTTTCTTT.

This clonotype was found a few times. This sequence joins TRBV5-1 and TRBJ1-5, with TRBD1 as a possible D gene (6 bases). V lost 3 bases, J lost 1 base, and 11 bases lay in between. CDR3 length: 15 residues. Germline lookup yields CDR1 SGHRS and CDR2 YFSETQ. CDR3 in DNA: TGCGCCAGCAGCTGGACCACAGGGAGCAATCAGCCCCAGCATTTT. Residues: CASSWTTGSNQPQHF.

Points on this clonotype: This may be a read error: a much more frequent sequence differs by one nucleotide. Here the CDR3 omits its conserved ending phenylalanine or tryptophan, so a read error is the likely source. The chain uses TRBV27 and TRBJ1-2; perhaps TRBD1 as D (6 bases). Germline V CDR1 and CDR2: MNHEY, SMNVEV (reference sequence). CDR3 length: 13 residues. V was clipped by 5 bases and J by 1 base, with 8 bases between them. CDR3 region: CASSRQVNYGYTL. In nucleotides, the CDR3 is TGTGCCAGCAGTAGACAGGTTAACTATGGCTACACCCTC.

This clonotype was counted between two and nine times. The rearrangement uses TRBV9 and TRBJ2-7; D possibly corresponds to TRBD1 (6 bases). Trimming stripped 1 base from V and 7 bases from J, with 12 bases between. The CDR3 is 13 residues long. Germline V CDR1 and CDR2: SGDLS, YYNGEE. CDR3 nucleotides: TGTGCCAGCAGCGTATCGCACCAGGGGGAGCAGTACTTC. Translating gives CASSVSHQGEQYF.

The J gene is TRBJ2-7, the V gene TRBV19; no reliable D call. Germline V gene data show CDR1 as LNHDA and CDR2 as SQIVND (reference sequence). The germline V and J ends were trimmed by 1 base and 0 bases, with 7 bases remaining between them. CDR3 length: 14 residues. The CDR3, as DNA: TGTGCCAGTAGTATAGGAGACATCTCCTACGAGCAGTACTTC. Translating it yields CASSIGDISYEQYF.

This sequence joins TRBV9 and TRBJ1-6; possible D gene TRBD1, 6 bases. Between the trimmed V and J ends, which lost 4 bases and 7 bases, there was a span of 15 bases. This CDR3 has 15 amino acids. Looked up from germline, CDR1 is SGDLS and CDR2 is YYNGEE. The chain's CDR3 is CASSLTGFENSPLHF. The CDR3 coding sequence is TGTGCCAGCAGCTTAACAGGGTTTGAGAATTCACCCCTCCACTTT.

This clonotype appeared many times. The gene calls are TRBV7-9 and TRBJ1-2; the D is unclear. Germline V gene data show CDR1 as SEHNR and CDR2 as FQNEAQ (reference sequence). The CDR3 sequence is 12 residues long. The V end was cut by 1 base, the J end by 4 bases, with 4 bases between. Here the CDR3 DNA reads TGTGCCAGCAGCTTAGATTTCTATGGCTACACCTTC. It translates to CASSLDFYGYTF. Using reference TRBV7-9 and TRBJ1-2 for the parts outside the CDR3, the full variable domain is DTGVSQNPRHKITKRGQNVTFRCDPISEHNRLYWYRQTLGQGPEFLTYFQNEAQLEKSRLLSDRFSAERPKGSFSTLEIQRTEQGDSAMYLCASSLDFYGYTFGSGTRLTVV.

This clonotype has a single count. The chain combines TRBV30 with TRBJ2-2; D may be TRBD1 (5 bases). V was clipped by 2 bases and J by 0 bases, with 16 bases between them. This CDR3 spans 17 amino acids. Germline V CDR1 and CDR2: GTSNPN, SVGIG (reference sequence). CDR3 loop: CAWSHRRYIPNTGELFF. DNA of the CDR3: TGTGCCTGGAGTCACAGGAGATACATTCCGAACACCGGGGAGCTGTTTTTT.

This chain links TRBV20-1 with TRBJ2-7; D possibly corresponds to TRBD2 (6 bases). This CDR3 has 13 amino acids. Germline values: CDR1 DFQATT, CDR2 SNEGSKA (reference sequence). With 7 bases removed from V and 6 bases from J, the gap between germline ends came to 19 bases. CDR3 sequence: CSVTGTPSSEQYF. The CDR3 DNA is TGCAGTGTTACCGGGACTCCTTCTTCCGAGCAGTACTTC.

The chain uses TRBV12-3 or TRBV12-4 and TRBJ1-5; possibly TRBD1 for D (6 bases). The V end lost 5 bases, the J end lost 1 base, and 15 bases lay between the germline ends. CDR3 length: 16 residues. Here the CDR3 reads CASSQEQGVSNQPQHF. CDR3 sequence (DNA): TGTGCCAGCAGTCAGGAACAGGGCGTAAGCAATCAGCCCCAGCATTTT.

On this clonotype itself: Mismatch with germline at one junction end may stem from a read error. V gene TRBV18 combines with J gene TRBJ2-4; 7 bases align to TRBD1. Germline V gene data show CDR1 as KGHSH and CDR2 as LQKENI. The CDR3 consists of 18 residues. CDR3 in amino acids: CASSSQSLAGGAKNIQHF. The CDR3 DNA reads as TGTGCCAGCTCAAGTCAATCCTTGGCAGGGGGAGCCAAAAACATTCAGCACTTC.

This clonotype was counted a few times. CDR3 in DNA: TGTGCCAGCAGCTTAGGCCTGCGGGAGGTAGGTGAGCAGTTCTTC. As protein: CASSLGLREVGEQFF. This chain connects TRBV13 to TRBJ2-1, with 8 bases aligning to TRBD2. Unmatched junction bases numbered 7, after V lost 0 bases and J lost 9 bases. The CDR3 sequence is 15 residues long. Germline V lookup: CDR1 PRHDT, CDR2 FYEKMQ (reference sequence). Full variable domain (remainder filled in from reference TRBV13 and TRBJ2-1): AAGVIQSPRHLIKEKRETATLKCYPIPRHDTVYWYQQGPGQDPQFLISFYEKMQSDKGSIPDRFSAQQFSDYHSELNMSSLELGDSALYFCASSLGLREVGEQFFGPGTRLTVL.

The chain couples TRBV30 to TRBJ1-2; 10 bases map to TRBD1. The CDR3 is 18 amino acids. The germline V gene encodes CDR1 GTSNPN and CDR2 SVGIG (reference sequence). After removal of 1 base from V and 1 base from J, the junction contained 12 bases not matched to a gene. The CDR3 region is CAWSDFRDRGRYNYGYTF. DNA for the CDR3: TGTGCCTGGAGTGACTTCCGGGACAGGGGCCGGTATAACTATGGCTACACCTTC.

There are many counts of this clonotype. This rearrangement joins TRBV20-1 to TRBJ2-5; D could derive from TRBD1 or TRBD2 (5 bases each). Per the germline V gene, CDR1 is DFQATT and CDR2 is SNEGSKA (reference sequence). CDR3 size: 14 residues. The CDR3, as DNA: TGCACCATTCTCCCCTCCGGGACGGTGGAGACCCAGTACTTC. Its translation: CTILPSGTVETQYF.

This chain links TRBV4-1 with TRBJ1-1, with unresolved D. Trimming took off 1 base at V and 0 bases at J, with 9 bases between the two ends. The CDR3 is 15 amino acids. Germline V gives CDR1 MGHRA, CDR2 YSYEKL. The CDR3 is CASSQVVPMNTEAFF. For the CDR3, the DNA is TGCGCCAGCAGCCAAGTGGTCCCGATGAACACTGAAGCTTTCTTT.

This clonotype was counted at least ten times. The genes are TRBV4-2 and TRBJ1-4, with D tentatively TRBD1 (5 bases). The CDR3 is made up of 16 amino acids. CDR1 and CDR2 (germline): LGHNA, YNFKEQ. V was cut by 1 base and J by 8 bases, with 17 bases left in between. CDR3 nucleotides: TGTGCCAGCAGCCAAGTCGCGCGGGGGTTGGGGGAAAAACTGTTTTTT. It is translated as CASSQVARGLGEKLFF.